The next 23 T cell receptor beta chains were all read from a single sample in a study of blood T cell repertoires in COVID-19. Profiling relied on immunoSEQ multiplex PCR, and the TCRdb table lists in-frame clones only, not all of them. Here the sample spans over 200,000 clones, more than 80% being singletons. Source material: PBMCs or T cells enriched from blood (not recorded which). The receptors come from a man in his 60s who had recovered from COVID-19.

In the case of this clone: Other nucleotide sequences in the sample specify the same CDR3. The V call is TRBV18, the J call TRBJ2-6; maybe TRBD1 (5 bases). V lost 3 bases to trimming and J lost 2 bases, with 11 bases between them. The CDR3 loop spans 16 amino acids. Germline lookup yields CDR1 KGHSH and CDR2 LQKENI. The CDR3, as DNA: TGTGCCAGCTCACCTACCAGGGAAGCTGGGGCCAACGTCCTGACTTTC. Translated, it gives CASSPTREAGANVLTF.

This rearrangement joins TRBV21-1 to TRBJ2-7; whether TRBD2, the table's D call, matches the DNA was not checked. TRBV21-1 is flagged as a pseudogene. The length of the CDR3 is 14 residues. CDR3 sequence: CASSKGSSGAEQYF. The CDR3 DNA is TGTGCCAGCAGCAAAGGTTCTAGCGGGGCCGAGCAGTACTTC.

The chain employs TRBV5-1 and TRBJ2-5; D is perhaps TRBD1 (6 bases). Per germline, CDR1 SGHRS and CDR2 YFSETQ. The V end was cut by 4 bases, the J end by 1 base, with 8 bases between. The CDR3 consists of 13 residues. CDR3 nucleotides: TGCGCCAGCAGCAGGACAGTCCAAGAGACCCAGTACTTC. Protein: CASSRTVQETQYF. Full variable domain (missing parts from reference TRBV5-1 and TRBJ2-5): KAGVTQTPRYLIKTRGQQVTLSCSPISGHRSVSWYQQTPGQGLQFLFEYFSETQRNKGNFPGRFSGRQFSNSRSEMNVSTLELGDSALYLCASSRTVQETQYFGPGTRLLVL.

The chain couples TRBV27 to TRBJ2-7, with D perhaps matching TRBD1 (5 bases). The CDR3 extends over 16 amino acids. V lost 2 bases and J 2 bases, leaving 16 bases between the germline ends. Germline V gene sequence: CDR1 MNHEY, CDR2 SMNVEV (reference sequence). This CDR3 reads CASSLGAPGRAYEQYF. In DNA form, the CDR3 reads TGTGCCAGCAGTTTAGGGGCTCCTGGTAGGGCCTACGAGCAGTACTTC.

The chain links TRBV7-9 to TRBJ1-4, with D perhaps TRBD1 (5 bases). This CDR3 is built from 13 residues. Trimming cost V 6 bases and J 7 bases, with 12 bases left between them. CDR1 and CDR2 (germline): SEHNR, FQNEAQ (reference sequence). The chain's CDR3 is CASSLVGGEKLFF. The CDR3 nucleotides are TGTGCCAGCAGTCTAGTGGGGGGTGAAAAACTGTTTTTT.

This clone was found once. The genes are TRBV3-1 (or the pseudogene TRBV3-2) and TRBJ2-7; no clear D gene. Germline-derived CDR1 and CDR2 are LGHDT and YNNKEL (reference sequence). Between the trimmed V and J ends, which lost 0 bases and 4 bases, there was a span of 4 bases. The CDR3 is 12 amino acids. In DNA form, the CDR3 reads TGTGCCAGCAGCCAAGACAGGTACGAGCAGTACTTC. This codes for CASSQDRYEQYF.

This clone has a handful of counts. The V gene is TRBV3-1 (or the pseudogene TRBV3-2), the J gene TRBJ2-7; TRBD1 matches at 8 bases. The CDR3 runs to 15 residues. V gave up 3 bases and J gave up 5 bases; unmatched junction bases: 9. Germline CDR1 is LGHDT and CDR2 is YNNKEL (reference sequence). DNA of the CDR3: TGTGCCAGCAGCCAGGAGGACAGGGCCCTCGACGAGCAGTACTTC. It encodes CASSQEDRALDEQYF.

This rearrangement joins TRBV11-2 to TRBJ2-5; no clear D gene. V dropped 3 bases and J dropped 1 base, with 6 bases sitting between them. This CDR3 has 13 amino acids. The germline gives CDR1 SGHAT, CDR2 FQNNGV. The CDR3 region is CASSFSSQETQYF. The CDR3 bases are TGTGCCAGCAGCTTTTCCAGCCAAGAGACCCAGTACTTC.

The genes are TRBV28 and TRBJ2-7; 8 nucleotides agree with TRBD1. The CDR3 has 15 amino acids. Germline CDR1 MDHEN, CDR2 SYDVKM. Trimming at V came to 3 bases and at J to 3 bases, leaving 7 bases not matched to a gene. CDR3 coding DNA: TGTGCCAGCAGTTTTCAGGACAGGGTGGTCTACGAGCAGTACTTC. It encodes CASSFQDRVVYEQYF.

The V and J genes are TRBV5-1 and TRBJ2-5; TRBD1 might be the D (6 bases). This CDR3 comprises 14 residues. The germline gives CDR1 SGHRS, CDR2 YFSETQ. V was cut by 1 base and J by 2 bases, with 9 bases left in between. The CDR3 here is CASSLQGTQETQYF. CDR3 nucleotides: TGCGCCAGCAGCTTGCAGGGGACACAAGAGACCCAGTACTTC.

The V and J genes are TRBV2 and TRBJ1-4; TRBD1 agrees at 7 bases. Germline V lookup: CDR1 SNHLY, CDR2 FYNNEI. With 2 bases clipped from V and 8 bases from J, the junction kept 8 bases outside the gene matches. The CDR3 runs to 15 residues. The CDR3 DNA reads TGTGCCAGCAGTGAACAGACAGGGTGGGAGGAAAAACTGTTTTTT. The encoded protein is CASSEQTGWEEKLFF. The whole variable domain, remainder taken from reference TRBV2 and TRBJ1-4, is EPEVTQTPSHQVTQMGQEVILRCVPISNHLYFYWYRQILGQKVEFLVSFYNNEISEKSEIFDDQFSVERPDGSNFTLKIRSTKLEDSAMYFCASSEQTGWEEKLFFGSGTQLSVL.

V usage is TRBV3-1 (or the pseudogene TRBV3-2) and J usage is TRBJ1-1; D might be TRBD1 (5 bases). V lost 0 bases to trimming and J lost 11 bases, with 16 bases between them. CDR1 LGHDT and CDR2 YNNKEL come from the germline V gene (reference sequence). The CDR3 totals 14 residues. This CDR3 reads CASSQEPSAGYAFF. The CDR3 DNA reads TGTGCCAGCAGCCAAGAGCCTTCTGCAGGGTACGCTTTCTTT.

This rearrangement joins TRBV4-2 to TRBJ1-2; D unclear. Germline V CDR1 and CDR2: LGHNA, YNFKEQ. The CDR3 runs 11 residues. Trimming shortened V by 0 bases and J by 8 bases, and 4 bases separated the two germline ends. The chain's CDR3 is CASSQDSGYTF. CDR3 in DNA: TGTGCCAGCAGCCAAGATTCAGGCTACACCTTC.

This chain uses TRBV27 with TRBJ1-2; maybe TRBD1 (6 bases). CDR1 and CDR2 from the germline V gene are MNHEY and SMNVEV (reference sequence). V lost 8 bases and J lost 4, with 17 bases in between. The CDR3 totals 14 residues. Written as DNA, the CDR3 is TGTGCCAGCGCTCGGACAGAAAGGATCTATGGCTACACCTTC. Amino acids: CASARTERIYGYTF.

The rearrangement joins TRBV30 to TRBJ1-5, with D unclear. The CDR3 contains 13 residues. Germline V gene data show CDR1 as GTSNPN and CDR2 as SVGIG (reference sequence). V was clipped by 4 bases and J by 0 bases, with 7 bases between them. This CDR3 is CAWNEDSNQPQHF. The CDR3 DNA reads as TGTGCCTGGAATGAGGATAGCAATCAGCCCCAGCATTTT.

The rearrangement uses TRBV3-1 (or the pseudogene TRBV3-2) and TRBJ2-2; D might be TRBD2 (6 bases). CDR1 is LGHDT and CDR2 is YNNKEL in the germline V gene (reference sequence). The CDR3 covers 18 residues. V was trimmed by 4 bases and J by 2 bases, leaving 20 bases between them. CDR3 sequence (DNA): TGTGCCAGCAGCCCTCCCCCCACCGGGACTCCAAACACCGGGGAGCTGTTTTTT. This gives the protein CASSPPPTGTPNTGELFF.

The count of this clone is one. The V and J genes are TRBV2 and TRBJ2-7; 7 bases are a match to TRBD1. This CDR3 has 11 amino acids. Germline V gives CDR1 SNHLY, CDR2 FYNNEI. J was trimmed by 4 bases and V by 9 bases; bases with no gene match: 3. The CDR3 here is CARRQGYEQYF. The CDR3 DNA is TGTGCCAGAAGACAGGGATACGAGCAGTACTTC.

The chain recombines TRBV5-1 with TRBJ2-7, with 11 bases identical to TRBD2. CDR1 is SGHRS, CDR2 YFSETQ, per germline. The CDR3 runs 15 residues. V shed 2 bases, J shed 6 bases, and the junction held 7 bases outside the gene matches. CDR3 region: CASSLISGGAGEQYF. The CDR3 bases are TGCGCCAGCAGCTTAATTAGCGGGGGGGCAGGCGAGCAGTACTTC.

The J gene is TRBJ1-2, the V gene TRBV7-9; D is ambiguous. Per the germline V gene, CDR1 is SEHNR and CDR2 is FQNEAQ (reference sequence). V dropped 4 bases and J dropped 3 bases, with 15 bases sitting between them. The CDR3 is 15 residues long. DNA for the CDR3: TGTGCCAGCAGCTCGAGTGGGCAGGATCACTATGGCTACACCTTC. It encodes CASSSSGQDHYGYTF.

The chain links TRBV6-5 to TRBJ2-2; 13 nucleotides agree with TRBD2. CDR1 is MNHEY and CDR2 is SVGAGI in the germline V gene. Germline trimming cut 5 bases from V and 7 bases from J; bases unmatched to any gene: 4. The CDR3 is 15 residues long. The CDR3 sequence: CASSTSGGAGGELFF. CDR3 coding DNA: TGTGCCAGCAGTACTAGCGGGGGGGCTGGCGGGGAGCTGTTTTTT.

The rearrangement joins TRBV6-5 to TRBJ1-5, with TRBD1 matching 7 bases. This CDR3 comprises 13 residues. Per germline, CDR1 MNHEY and CDR2 SVGAGI. Trimming removed 11 bases from V and 3 bases from J; junction bases left unmatched: 7. In DNA, the CDR3 is TGTGCCGTCCAGGGACAGATCAATCAGCCCCAGCATTTT. It encodes CAVQGQINQPQHF.

The chain couples TRBV5-1 to TRBJ1-2; D call uncertain. CDR3 size: 12 residues. Trimming removed 4 bases at V and 7 bases at J, with 11 bases between. CDR1 is SGHRS and CDR2 is YFSETQ in the germline V gene. CDR3 residues: CASSIGTTGYTF. As DNA, the CDR3 is TGCGCCAGCAGCATAGGAACTACTGGCTACACCTTC.

A few counts support this clone. The chain uses TRBV3-1 (or the pseudogene TRBV3-2) and TRBJ1-2; D may be TRBD1 (5 bases). The CDR3 loop spans 14 amino acids. Trimming pared 0 bases from V and 6 bases from J, leaving 11 bases between. From germline, CDR1 is LGHDT and CDR2 YNNKEL (reference sequence). This CDR3 reads CASSQDLRVNGYTF. The CDR3 nucleotides read TGTGCCAGCAGCCAAGATCTCAGGGTGAATGGCTACACCTTC.